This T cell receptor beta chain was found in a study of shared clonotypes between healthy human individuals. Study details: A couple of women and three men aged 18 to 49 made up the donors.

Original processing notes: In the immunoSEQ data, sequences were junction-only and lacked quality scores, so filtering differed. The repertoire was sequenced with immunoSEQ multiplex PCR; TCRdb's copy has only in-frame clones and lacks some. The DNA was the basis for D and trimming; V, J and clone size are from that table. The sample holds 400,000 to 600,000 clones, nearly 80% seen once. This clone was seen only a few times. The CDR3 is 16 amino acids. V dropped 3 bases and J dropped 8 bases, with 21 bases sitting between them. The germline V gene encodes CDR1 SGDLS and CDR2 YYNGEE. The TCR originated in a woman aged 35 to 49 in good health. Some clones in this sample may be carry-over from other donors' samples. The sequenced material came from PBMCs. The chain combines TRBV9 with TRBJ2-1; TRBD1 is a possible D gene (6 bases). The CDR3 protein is CASSADPGDSIDEQFF. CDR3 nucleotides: TGTGCCAGCAGCGCGGACCCAGGGGATTCCATCGATGAGCAGTTCTTC. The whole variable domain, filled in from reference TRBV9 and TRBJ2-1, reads DSGVTQTPKHLITATGQRVTLRCSPRSGDLSVYWYQQSLDQGLQFLIQYYNGEERAKGNILERFSAQQFPDLHSELNLSSLELGDSALYFCASSADPGDSIDEQFFGPGTRLTVL.